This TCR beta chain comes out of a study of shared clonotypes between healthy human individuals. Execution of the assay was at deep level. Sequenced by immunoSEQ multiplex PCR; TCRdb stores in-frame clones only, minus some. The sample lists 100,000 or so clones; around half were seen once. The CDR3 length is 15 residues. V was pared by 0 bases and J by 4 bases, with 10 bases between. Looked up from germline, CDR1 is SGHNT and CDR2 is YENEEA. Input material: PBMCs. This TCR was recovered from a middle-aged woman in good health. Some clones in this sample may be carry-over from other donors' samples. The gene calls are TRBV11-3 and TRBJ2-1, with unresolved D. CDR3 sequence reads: CASSLDPTRYNEQFF. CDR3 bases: TGTGCCAGCAGCTTAGACCCGACGAGATACAATGAGCAGTTCTTC.